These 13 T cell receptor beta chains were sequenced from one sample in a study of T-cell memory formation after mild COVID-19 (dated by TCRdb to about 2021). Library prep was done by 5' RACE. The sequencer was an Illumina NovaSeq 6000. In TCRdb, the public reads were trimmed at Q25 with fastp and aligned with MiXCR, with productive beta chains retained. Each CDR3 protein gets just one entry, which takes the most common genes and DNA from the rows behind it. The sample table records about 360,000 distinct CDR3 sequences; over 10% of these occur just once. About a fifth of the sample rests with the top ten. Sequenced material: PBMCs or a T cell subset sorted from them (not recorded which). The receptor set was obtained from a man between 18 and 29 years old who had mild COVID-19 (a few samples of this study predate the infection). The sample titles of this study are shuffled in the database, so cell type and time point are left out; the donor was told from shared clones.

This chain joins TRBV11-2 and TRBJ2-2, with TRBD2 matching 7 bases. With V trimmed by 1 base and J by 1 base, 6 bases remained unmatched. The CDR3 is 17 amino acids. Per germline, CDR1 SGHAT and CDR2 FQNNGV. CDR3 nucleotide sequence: TGTGCCAGCAGCTTAGGGTTGCGGGGGAGGAACACCGGGGAGCTGTTTTTT. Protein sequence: CASSLGLRGRNTGELFF.

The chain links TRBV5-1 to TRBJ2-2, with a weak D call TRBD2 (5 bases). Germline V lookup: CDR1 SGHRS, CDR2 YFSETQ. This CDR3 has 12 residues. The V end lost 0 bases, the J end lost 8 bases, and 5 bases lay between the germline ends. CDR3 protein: CASSLERGELFF. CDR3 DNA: TGCGCCAGCAGCTTGGAGCGGGGGGAGCTGTTTTTT.

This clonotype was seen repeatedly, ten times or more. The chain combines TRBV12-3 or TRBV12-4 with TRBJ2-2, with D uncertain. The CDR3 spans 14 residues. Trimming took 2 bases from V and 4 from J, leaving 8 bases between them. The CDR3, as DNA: TGTGCCAGCAGTTTAAACAGCCGCACCGGGGAGCTGTTTTTT. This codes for CASSLNSRTGELFF.

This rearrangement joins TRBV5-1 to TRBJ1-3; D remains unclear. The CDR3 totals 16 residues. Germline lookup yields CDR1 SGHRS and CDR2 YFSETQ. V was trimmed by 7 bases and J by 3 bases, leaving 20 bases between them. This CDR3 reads CASGSGEGLGGNTIYF. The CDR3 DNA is TGCGCCAGCGGGTCTGGGGAAGGCCTCGGTGGAAACACCATATATTTT.

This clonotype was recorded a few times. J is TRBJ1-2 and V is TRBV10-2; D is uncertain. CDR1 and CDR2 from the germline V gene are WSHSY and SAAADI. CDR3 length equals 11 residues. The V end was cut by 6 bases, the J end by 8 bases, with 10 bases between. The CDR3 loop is CASRDGEGYTF. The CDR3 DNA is TGCGCCAGCAGAGATGGGGAGGGCTACACCTTC.

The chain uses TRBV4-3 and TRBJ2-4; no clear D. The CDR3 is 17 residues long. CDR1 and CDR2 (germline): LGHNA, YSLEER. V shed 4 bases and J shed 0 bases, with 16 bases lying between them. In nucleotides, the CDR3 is TGCGCCAGCAGCCCCGCCGACGGAGCCCTAGCCAAAAACATTCAGTACTTC. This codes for CASSPADGALAKNIQYF.

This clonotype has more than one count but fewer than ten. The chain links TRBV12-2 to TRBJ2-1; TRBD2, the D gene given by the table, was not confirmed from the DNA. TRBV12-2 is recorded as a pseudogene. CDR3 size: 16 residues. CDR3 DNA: TGTGCAAGTCGCCCAAGGACTAGCGGGTACTACAATGAGCAGTTCTTC. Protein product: CASRPRTSGYYNEQFF.

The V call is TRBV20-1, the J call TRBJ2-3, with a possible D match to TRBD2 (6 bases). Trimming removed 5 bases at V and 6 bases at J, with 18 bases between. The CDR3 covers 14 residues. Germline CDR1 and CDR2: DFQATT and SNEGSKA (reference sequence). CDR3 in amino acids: CSAPSASAGDTQYF. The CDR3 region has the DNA TGCAGTGCTCCTTCGGCTAGCGCAGGGGATACGCAGTATTTT.

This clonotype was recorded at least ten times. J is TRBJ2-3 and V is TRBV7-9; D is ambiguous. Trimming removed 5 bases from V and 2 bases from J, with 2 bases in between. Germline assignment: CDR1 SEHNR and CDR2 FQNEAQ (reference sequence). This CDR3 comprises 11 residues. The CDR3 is CASSTTDTQYF. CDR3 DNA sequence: TGTGCCAGCAGCACCACAGATACGCAGTATTTT.

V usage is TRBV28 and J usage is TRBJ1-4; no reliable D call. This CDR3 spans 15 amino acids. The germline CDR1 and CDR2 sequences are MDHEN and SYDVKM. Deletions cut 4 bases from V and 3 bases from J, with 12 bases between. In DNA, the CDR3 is TGTGCCAGCAGTTCCGCGGGAAACGCTAATGAAAAACTGTTTTTT. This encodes CASSSAGNANEKLFF.

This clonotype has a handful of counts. The CDR3 region is CASSPWGRTGEQYF. The CDR3 bases are TGTGCCAGCAGCCCCTGGGGACGGACTGGCGAGCAGTACTTC. The chain combines TRBV7-2 with TRBJ2-7; D might be TRBD1 or TRBD2, each matching 5 bases. Germline values: CDR1 SGHTA, CDR2 FQGNSA. The CDR3 has 14 residues. Trimming took off 5 bases at V and 6 bases at J, with 17 bases between the two ends.

The DNA for the CDR3 is TGTGCCAGCAGTTCCCGGACCTACGAGCAGTTCTTC. Its protein product is CASSSRTYEQFF. J is TRBJ2-1 and V is TRBV28; D gene uncertain. Per germline, CDR1 MDHEN and CDR2 SYDVKM. Between the trimmed V and J ends, which lost 4 bases and 10 bases, there was a span of 11 bases. The CDR3 runs to 12 residues.

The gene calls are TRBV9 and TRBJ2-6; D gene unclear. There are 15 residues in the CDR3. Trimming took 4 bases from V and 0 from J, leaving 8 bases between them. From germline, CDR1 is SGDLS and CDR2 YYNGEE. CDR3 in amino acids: CASSTDLSGANVLTF. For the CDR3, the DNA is TGTGCCAGCAGCACGGACCTCTCTGGGGCCAACGTCCTGACTTTC.